These 20 T cell receptor beta chains were sequenced from one sample in a study of cytomegalovirus exposure and HLA in healthy donors. Researchers ran the PCR with 60 Vbeta and 13 Jbeta primers. This table comes from immunoSEQ multiplex PCR, and its TCRdb copy is limited to in-frame clones, with some not included. The sample carries more than 95,000 clones, around 85% recorded once. Sequences were obtained from PBMCs. These receptor sequences come from a young man in good health and CMV-seropositive.

The chain links TRBV4-3 to TRBJ1-2; no clear D gene. This CDR3 spans 16 amino acids. Between the trimmed V and J ends, which lost 0 bases and 5 bases, there was a span of 16 bases. Germline values: CDR1 LGHNA, CDR2 YSLEER. The CDR3: CASSQDVGSAYYGYTF. CDR3 DNA sequence: TGCGCCAGCAGCCAAGATGTCGGGTCTGCATATTATGGCTACACCTTC.

J is TRBJ2-1 and V is TRBV5-1; 9 nucleotides match TRBD1. After removal of 6 bases from V and 2 bases from J, the junction contained 3 bases not matched to a gene. Per the germline V gene, CDR1 is SGHRS and CDR2 is YFSETQ. The CDR3 covers 14 residues. CDR3 coding DNA: TGCGCCAGCACCGGGACAGGGACCTACAATGAGCAGTTCTTC. Amino acid sequence: CASTGTGTYNEQFF.

This chain uses TRBV7-8 with TRBJ2-1; 14 nucleotides match TRBD2. The CDR3 totals 15 residues. The germline V gene encodes CDR1 SGHVS and CDR2 FQNEAQ. The junction had 10 bases not matched to a gene; V was cut back by 9 bases and J by 9 bases. DNA for the CDR3: TGTGCCAGTTGCAAGGGGGGACTAGCGGGAGTTGAGCAGTTCTTC. This codes for CASCKGGLAGVEQFF.

The V call is TRBV7-9, the J call TRBJ2-2, with a possible D match to TRBD2 (6 bases). With 4 bases removed from V and 4 bases from J, the gap between germline ends came to 7 bases. This CDR3 contains 13 residues. Germline CDR1 reads SEHNR; CDR2 reads FQNEAQ (reference sequence). This CDR3 is CASSYGSTGELFF. CDR3 nucleotides: TGTGCCAGCAGCTACGGGAGCACCGGGGAGCTGTTTTTT. Using reference TRBV7-9 and TRBJ2-2 for the parts outside the CDR3, the full variable domain is DTGVSQNPRHKITKRGQNVTFRCDPISEHNRLYWYRQTLGQGPEFLTYFQNEAQLEKSRLLSDRFSAERPKGSFSTLEIQRTEQGDSAMYLCASSYGSTGELFFGEGSRLTVL.

This chain joins TRBV6-5 and TRBJ2-7; D is possibly TRBD2 (5 bases). Germline V gives CDR1 MNHEY, CDR2 SVGAGI. The CDR3 length is 13 residues. The V end was cut by 6 bases, the J end by 2 bases, with 11 bases between. CDR3 coding DNA: TGTGCCAGCAGACGGGGTCCCGCCTACGAGCAGTACTTC. Translation: CASRRGPAYEQYF.

This clone turned up a few times. This chain links TRBV27 with TRBJ1-2, with 8 positions matching TRBD1. The CDR3 is made up of 15 amino acids. CDR1 MNHEY and CDR2 SMNVEV come from the germline V gene (reference sequence). V was pared by 1 base and J by 4 bases, with 5 bases of the junction left unmatched. CDR3 bases: TGTGCCAGCAGTTTATTGGCAGGGGGCCTCTATGGCTACACCTTC. Translation: CASSLLAGGLYGYTF.

This clone has more than one count but fewer than ten. J is TRBJ2-7 and V is TRBV5-1, with 13 bases fitting TRBD2. The CDR3 sequence is 16 residues long. In germline, CDR1 is SGHRS, CDR2 YFSETQ. Unmatched junction bases numbered 4, after V lost 4 bases and J lost 0 bases. CDR3 DNA sequence: TGCGCCAGCAGCGCAACTAGCGGGAGGGTCTCCTACGAGCAGTACTTC. It specifies CASSATSGRVSYEQYF.

J is TRBJ2-3 and V is TRBV30; TRBD2 matches at 10 bases. V was pared by 4 bases and J by 1 base, with 2 bases of the junction left unmatched. The germline gives CDR1 GTSNPN, CDR2 SVGIG (reference sequence). The CDR3 spans 14 residues. DNA of the CDR3: TGTGCCTGGACTAGCGGGGGAGGCACAGATACGCAGTATTTT. Translated, it gives CAWTSGGGTDTQYF.

This sequence joins TRBV6-6 and TRBJ1-6; 7 nucleotides match TRBD1. The germline V gene has CDR1 MNHNY and CDR2 SVGAGI (reference sequence). The CDR3 has 13 residues. The ends lost 6 bases at V and 9 bases at J; junction bases unmatched: 5. In DNA, the CDR3 is TGTGCCAGCAGGAGACAGGGTGGTTCACCCCTCCACTTT. Translation gives CASRRQGGSPLHF.

The J gene is TRBJ2-7, the V gene TRBV4-2, with 10 bases lining up with TRBD2. Trimming removed 4 bases from V and 3 bases from J; junction bases left unmatched: 6. The length of the CDR3 is 15 residues. Germline CDR1 and CDR2: LGHNA and YNFKEQ. The CDR3 reads CASSPQRGGFYEQYF. CDR3 DNA sequence: TGTGCCAGCAGCCCCCAGCGGGGGGGATTCTACGAGCAGTACTTC.

The table lists this clone with a few counts. This chain uses TRBV2 with TRBJ1-4; D remains unclear. CDR1 is SNHLY and CDR2 is FYNNEI in the germline V gene. V was trimmed by 3 bases and J by 1 base, leaving 12 bases between them. CDR3 length equals 16 residues. CDR3 coding DNA: TGTGCCAGCAGTGAGCGAGGGTTCATAACTAATGAAAAACTGTTTTTT. Translated: CASSERGFITNEKLFF.

The V gene is TRBV13, the J gene TRBJ2-5; D is possibly TRBD2 (5 bases). CDR1 is PRHDT, CDR2 FYEKMQ, per germline (reference sequence). V lost 7 bases and J lost 5, with 17 bases in between. There are 14 residues in the CDR3. This chain's CDR3 is CASTQEARRETQYF. The CDR3, as DNA: TGTGCCAGCACCCAAGAAGCGCGGAGGGAGACCCAGTACTTC.

The rearrangement uses TRBV7-2 and TRBJ1-4, with D possibly matching TRBD1 (6 bases). This CDR3 has 16 amino acids. Trimming took off 1 base at V and 4 bases at J, with 13 bases between the two ends. CDR1 is SGHTA and CDR2 is FQGNSA in the germline V gene. CDR3 protein: CASSLDLGAGNEKLFF. The CDR3 nucleotides are TGTGCCAGCAGCTTAGATCTGGGGGCGGGTAATGAAAAACTGTTTTTT.

This clone was recorded only once. This rearrangement joins TRBV11-3 to TRBJ2-5, with 10 nucleotides matching TRBD1. The CDR3 runs 17 residues. V lost 0 bases, J lost 5 bases, and 9 bases stayed unmatched. CDR1 is SGHNT and CDR2 is YENEEA in the germline V gene. CDR3 in amino acids: CASSLDQPGTGDETQYF. The CDR3 DNA reads as TGTGCCAGCAGCTTAGATCAACCCGGGACAGGGGACGAGACCCAGTACTTC.

The chain links TRBV28 to TRBJ1-2, with no clear D. This CDR3 has 12 amino acids. Germline values: CDR1 MDHEN, CDR2 SYDVKM. Trimming left V 8 bases short and J 8 bases short, with 15 bases between. In DNA form, the CDR3 reads TGTGCCAGCGAGGTAGCGAGTAGCGGCTACACCTTC. Protein sequence: CASEVASSGYTF.

The chain combines TRBV5-1 with TRBJ2-7, with 10 bases fitting TRBD1. There are 14 residues in the CDR3. Germline V lookup: CDR1 SGHRS, CDR2 YFSETQ. V lost 4 bases to trimming and J lost 6 bases; unmatched junction nucleotides: 7. The CDR3 loop is CASSDRGHLGEQYF. CDR3 DNA: TGCGCCAGCAGCGACAGGGGGCATCTCGGCGAGCAGTACTTC.

This clone was detected only once. This chain joins TRBV7-8 and TRBJ2-5; TRBD1 is a possible D gene (6 bases). Trimming shortened V by 1 base and J by 1 base, and 10 bases separated the two germline ends. There are 15 residues in the CDR3. Germline assignment: CDR1 SGHVS and CDR2 FQNEAQ. CDR3 nucleotide sequence: TGTGCCAGCAGCTTAGTTCTGGGGGCCCAAGAGACCCAGTACTTC. It codes for CASSLVLGAQETQYF.

The chain links TRBV30 to TRBJ1-2; the D gene is possibly TRBD1 (5 bases). V was trimmed by 3 bases and J by 7 bases, leaving 12 bases between them. Germline CDR1 is GTSNPN and CDR2 is SVGIG (reference sequence). This CDR3 region has 12 residues. The DNA of the CDR3 is TGTGCCTGGAGCGGGGGGACCACTGGCTACACCTTC. Amino acid sequence: CAWSGGTTGYTF.

The chain combines TRBV7-9 with TRBJ2-7; D possibly corresponds to TRBD1 (6 bases). The ends were cut back, 6 bases at V and 3 bases at J, with 9 bases in the middle. Per germline, CDR1 SEHNR and CDR2 FQNEAQ (reference sequence). The CDR3 is made up of 12 amino acids. The CDR3 here is CASRLGGYEQYF. The CDR3, as DNA: TGTGCCAGCAGACTAGGGGGCTACGAGCAGTACTTC.

The chain combines TRBV6-5 with TRBJ1-1, with D hard to call. V lost 2 bases to trimming and J lost 1 base, with 5 bases between them. CDR1 is MNHEY and CDR2 is SVGAGI in the germline V gene. The CDR3 totals 13 residues. CDR3 coding DNA: TGTGCCAGCAGTTACGGCCGGAACACTGAAGCTTTCTTT. Its translation: CASSYGRNTEAFF.